This entry lists 12 T cell receptor beta chains sequenced from one sample in a study of vaccination and CD4 T cells after COVID-19. Sequenced with the Oncomine TCR Beta short-read assay was DNA taken from cultured CD4+ T cells. Using its own MiXCR run on the PCR reads, TCRdb lists one record per CDR3 protein. The table lists 6,500 to 8,500 distinct CDR3 sequences, 65% of them singletons. No cognate antigen is known for these TCRs. Specified treatment: approximately 11-day PBMC culture with coronavirus spike peptide pools or control peptides (ViraFEST assay). Input material: CD4+ T cells from blood, cultured in vitro. Source of these receptors: a human donor who had recovered from COVID-19.

The chain links TRBV7-9 to TRBJ2-2; possibly TRBD1 or TRBD2 for D (6 bases each). Germline CDR1 and CDR2: SEHNR and FQNEAQ (reference sequence). V lost 2 bases to trimming and J lost 1 base, with 20 bases between them. This CDR3 comprises 19 residues. The CDR3 sequence is CASSLNARGGAGNTGELFF. CDR3 bases: TGTGCCAGCAGCTTAAATGCTCGAGGGGGAGCGGGGAACACCGGGGAGCTGTTTTTT.

The CDR3 DNA reads as TGTGCCAGCAGATCCCAGGGGACTAGGGTTGGCGAGCAGTACTTC. It encodes CASRSQGTRVGEQYF. The chain employs TRBV28 and TRBJ2-7; 8 nucleotides agree with TRBD2. V trimming: 6 bases; J trimming: 6 bases; junction bases outside the gene matches: 13. Germline V gene data show CDR1 as MDHEN and CDR2 as SYDVKM. This CDR3 comprises 15 residues. Complete variable domain (other parts from reference TRBV28 and TRBJ2-7): DVKVTQSSRYLVKRTGEKVFLECVQDMDHENMFWYRQDPGLGLRLIYFSYDVKMKEKGDIPEGYSVSREKKERFSLILESASTNQTSMYLCASRSQGTRVGEQYFGPGTRLTVT.

This rearrangement joins TRBV28 to TRBJ2-7, with 8 nucleotides matching TRBD1. The CDR3 is made up of 12 amino acids. Germline V gene sequence: CDR1 MDHEN, CDR2 SYDVKM. With 4 bases clipped from V and 5 bases from J, the junction kept 1 base outside the gene matches. The CDR3 coding sequence is TGTGCCAGCAGTTCAGGGGGCGACGAGCAGTACTTC. It codes for CASSSGGDEQYF.

The chain has TRBV5-1 and TRBJ2-5; TRBD1 is a possible D gene (5 bases). Trimming took off 4 bases at V and 2 bases at J, with 12 bases between the two ends. Looked up from germline, CDR1 is SGHRS and CDR2 is YFSETQ. The CDR3 is 14 amino acids. Written as DNA, the CDR3 is TGCGCCAGCAGCCCAGGGCTCGGACAAGAGACCCAGTACTTC. As protein: CASSPGLGQETQYF.

The rearrangement joins TRBV6-5 to TRBJ1-2; weak D call: TRBD1 (6 bases). The CDR3 is made up of 15 amino acids. Per germline, CDR1 MNHEY and CDR2 SVGAGI. V gave up 0 bases and J gave up 8 bases, with 16 bases separating them. The CDR3 protein is CASSYSLNRDDGYTF. The CDR3 nucleotides are TGTGCCAGCAGTTACTCGTTGAACAGGGACGACGGCTACACCTTC.

The CDR3 reads CAIGVSGRGRGAFF. The DNA for the CDR3 is TGTGCCATTGGAGTATCAGGCAGAGGGCGGGGAGCTTTCTTT. The chain joins TRBV6-1 to TRBJ1-1; no firm D call. V lost 10 bases, J lost 10 bases, and 25 bases lay in between. The CDR3 covers 14 residues. Germline V gives CDR1 MNHNS, CDR2 SASEGT.

The CDR3: CSARGSHYEQYF. CDR3 DNA sequence: TGCAGTGCTAGAGGATCACACTACGAGCAGTACTTC. V is TRBV20-1 and J is TRBJ2-7; D gene unclear. CDR1 DFQATT and CDR2 SNEGSKA come from the germline V gene (reference sequence). The CDR3 has 12 amino acids. Trimming took 1 base from V and 3 from J, leaving 7 bases between them.

The chain is built from TRBV18 and TRBJ1-1; the D gene is possibly TRBD1 (5 bases). V was pared by 4 bases and J by 0 bases, with 15 bases between. CDR3 length: 16 residues. Per germline, CDR1 KGHSH and CDR2 LQKENI. The DNA for the CDR3 is TGTGCCAGCTCACAATACACAGCGGGACTGAACACTGAAGCTTTCTTT. This gives the protein CASSQYTAGLNTEAFF.

This rearrangement joins TRBV12-3 or TRBV12-4 to TRBJ2-3, with TRBD1 matching 8 bases. This CDR3 comprises 15 residues. The V gene end was trimmed by 3 bases and the J gene end by 10 bases; junction bases not matched to a gene: 12. CDR3 nucleotides: TGTGCCAGCAGTTTCAGGACAGGGAGGCAAAATCCGCAGTATTTT. It translates to CASSFRTGRQNPQYF.

This clonotype was counted only a few times. The rearrangement uses TRBV20-1 and TRBJ1-2, with 7 bases identical to TRBD1. This CDR3 comprises 13 residues. Germline CDR1 is DFQATT and CDR2 is SNEGSKA (reference sequence). Trimming took 4 bases from V and 7 from J; bases not matched to a gene: 9. In DNA form, the CDR3 reads TGCAGTGCTAAGTCGACAGGGAGTAGTGGCTACACCTTC. Protein sequence: CSAKSTGSSGYTF.

The rearrangement joins TRBV2 to TRBJ2-2; D uncertain. The CDR3 has 13 amino acids. Germline lookup yields CDR1 SNHLY and CDR2 FYNNEI. The ends were cut back, 2 bases at V and 5 bases at J, with 6 bases in the middle. The CDR3 spells CASSEWPTGELFF. CDR3 in DNA: TGTGCCAGCAGTGAATGGCCGACCGGGGAGCTGTTTTTT.

This rearrangement joins TRBV6-2 or TRBV6-3 to TRBJ1-1; D not certain. Germline values: CDR1 MNHEY, CDR2 SVGEGT. The CDR3 loop spans 14 amino acids. V was clipped by 2 bases and J by 2 bases, with 9 bases between them. CDR3 residues: CASSYPWANTEAFF. The CDR3, as DNA: TGTGCCAGCAGTTACCCCTGGGCCAACACTGAAGCTTTCTTT.